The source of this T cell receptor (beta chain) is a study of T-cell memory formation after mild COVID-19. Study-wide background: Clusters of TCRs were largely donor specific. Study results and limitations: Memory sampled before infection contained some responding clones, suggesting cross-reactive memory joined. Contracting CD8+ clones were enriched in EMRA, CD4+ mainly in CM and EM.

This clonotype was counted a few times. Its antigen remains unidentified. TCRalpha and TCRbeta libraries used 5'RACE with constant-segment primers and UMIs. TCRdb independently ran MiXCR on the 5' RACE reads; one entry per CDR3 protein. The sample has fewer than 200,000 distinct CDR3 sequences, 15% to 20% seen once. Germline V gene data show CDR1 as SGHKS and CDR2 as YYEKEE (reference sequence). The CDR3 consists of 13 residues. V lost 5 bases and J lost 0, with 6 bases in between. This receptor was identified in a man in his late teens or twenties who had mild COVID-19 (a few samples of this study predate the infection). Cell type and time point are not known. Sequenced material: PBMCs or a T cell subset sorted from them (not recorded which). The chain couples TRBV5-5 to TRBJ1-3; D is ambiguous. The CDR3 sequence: CASRYLSGNTIYF. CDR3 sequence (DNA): TGTGCCAGCAGGTACCTCTCTGGAAACACCATATATTTT.